This TCR beta chain was captured in a study of blood T cell repertoires in COVID-19. Study-level background: Researchers got acute and convalescent COVID-19 samples from the United States, Italy and Spain.

Adults between roughly 18 and 89 years of age took part from 24 US areas. Participants had their cohort set by participant-reported clinical history. The germline CDR1 and CDR2 sequences are MNHEY and SMNVEV (reference sequence). The CDR3 has 14 residues. V lost 4 bases, J lost 6 bases, and 15 bases lay in between. Authors' data handling: Amplification with reference gene primers provided the estimates of nucleated cell counts. This table comes from immunoSEQ multiplex PCR, and its TCRdb copy is limited to in-frame clones, with some not included. The V and J calls and clone size come from that table; D and trimming were worked out from the DNA. The sample has roughly 250,000 clones, approximately 90% seen once.

This chain uses TRBV27 with TRBJ1-1; tentatively, D is TRBD1 (6 bases). The sequence was collected from a man aged 35-49 years who had recovered from COVID-19. The sample was PBMCs or T cells enriched from blood (not recorded which). CDR3 sequence reads: CASSSRTVSAEAFF. Here the CDR3 DNA reads TGTGCCAGCAGTTCCCGGACAGTTTCCGCTGAAGCTTTCTTT.